This T cell receptor beta chain was sequenced during a study of cytomegalovirus exposure and HLA in healthy donors. Germline V gives CDR1 KGHSH, CDR2 LQKENI. Trimming took 2 bases from V and 0 from J; bases not matched to a gene: 8. This CDR3 is built from 17 residues. This clone was found a few times. The PCR employed 60 Vbeta primers together with 13 Jbeta primers. Generated by immunoSEQ multiplex PCR, the TCRdb table keeps only in-frame clones and is missing some. The data hold about 160,000 clones, with around 83% observed a single time. The chain carries TRBV18 and TRBJ2-7; 9 bases agree with TRBD2. The sample was PBMCs. This clonotype was obtained from a man aged 45-60 years in good health and CMV-seropositive. The CDR3 nucleotides are TGTGCCAGCTCACCAAGGGTAGCGGGAGAGAGCTCCTACGAGCAGTACGTC. Translating gives CASSPRVAGESSYEQYV.